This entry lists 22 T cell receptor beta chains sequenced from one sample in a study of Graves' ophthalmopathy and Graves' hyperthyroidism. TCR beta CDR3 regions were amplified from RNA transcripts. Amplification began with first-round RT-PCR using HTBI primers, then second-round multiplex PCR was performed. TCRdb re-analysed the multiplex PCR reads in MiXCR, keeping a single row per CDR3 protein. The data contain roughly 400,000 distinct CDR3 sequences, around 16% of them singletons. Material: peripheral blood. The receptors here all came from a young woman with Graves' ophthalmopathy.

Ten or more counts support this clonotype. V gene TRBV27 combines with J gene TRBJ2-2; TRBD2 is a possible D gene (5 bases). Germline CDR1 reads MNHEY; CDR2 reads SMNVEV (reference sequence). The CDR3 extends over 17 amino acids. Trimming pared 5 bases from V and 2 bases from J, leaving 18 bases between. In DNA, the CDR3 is TGTGCCAGCAGTACCTTACTCGACTACAGTAACACCGGGGAGCTGTTTTTT. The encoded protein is CASSTLLDYSNTGELFF.

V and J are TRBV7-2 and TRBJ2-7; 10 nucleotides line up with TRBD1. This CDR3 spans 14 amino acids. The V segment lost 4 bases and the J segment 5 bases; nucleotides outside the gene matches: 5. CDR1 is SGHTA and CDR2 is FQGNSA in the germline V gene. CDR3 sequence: CASSSGQGNHEQYF. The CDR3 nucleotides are TGTGCCAGCAGCTCGGGACAGGGGAACCACGAGCAGTACTTC.

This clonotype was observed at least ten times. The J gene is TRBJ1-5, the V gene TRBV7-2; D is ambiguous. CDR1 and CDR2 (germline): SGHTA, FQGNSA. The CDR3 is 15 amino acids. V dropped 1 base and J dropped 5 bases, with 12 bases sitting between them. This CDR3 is CASSLVRGLHQPQHF. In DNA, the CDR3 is TGTGCCAGCAGCTTAGTCAGAGGGCTACATCAGCCCCAGCATTTT.

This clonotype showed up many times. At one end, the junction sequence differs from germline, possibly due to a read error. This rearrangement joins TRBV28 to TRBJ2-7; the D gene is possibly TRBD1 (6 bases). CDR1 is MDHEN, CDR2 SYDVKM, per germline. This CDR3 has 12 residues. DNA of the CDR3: TGTGCCAGCAGTTCCAACAGGGCCGAAGCTCACTTC. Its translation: CASSSNRAEAHF.

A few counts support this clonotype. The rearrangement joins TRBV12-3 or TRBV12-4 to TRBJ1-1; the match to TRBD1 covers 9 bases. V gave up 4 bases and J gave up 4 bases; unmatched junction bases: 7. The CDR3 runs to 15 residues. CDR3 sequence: CASSWLDRGTTEAFF. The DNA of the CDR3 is TGTGCCAGCAGTTGGCTGGACAGGGGAACCACTGAAGCTTTCTTT.

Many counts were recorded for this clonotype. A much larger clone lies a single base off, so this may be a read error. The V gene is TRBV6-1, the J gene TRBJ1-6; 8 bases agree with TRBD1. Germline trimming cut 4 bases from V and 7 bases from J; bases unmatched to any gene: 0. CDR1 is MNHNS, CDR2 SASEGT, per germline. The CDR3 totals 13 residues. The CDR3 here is CASSGTGNSPLHF. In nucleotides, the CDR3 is TGTGCCAGCAGTGGGACAGGGAATTCACCCCTCCACTTT.

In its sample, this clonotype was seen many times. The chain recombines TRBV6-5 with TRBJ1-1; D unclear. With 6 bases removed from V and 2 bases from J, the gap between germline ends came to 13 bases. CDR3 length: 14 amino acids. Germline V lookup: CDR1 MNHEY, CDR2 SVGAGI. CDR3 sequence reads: CASSPQSTNTEAFF. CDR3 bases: TGTGCCAGCAGCCCACAATCGACCAACACTGAAGCTTTCTTT.

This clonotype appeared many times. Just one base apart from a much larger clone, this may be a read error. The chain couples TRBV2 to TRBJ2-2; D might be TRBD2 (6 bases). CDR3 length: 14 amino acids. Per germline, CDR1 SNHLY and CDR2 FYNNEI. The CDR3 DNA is TGTGCCAGCATAGGGGTTGCGAACACCGGGGGGCTGTTTTTT. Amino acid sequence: CASIGVANTGGLFF.

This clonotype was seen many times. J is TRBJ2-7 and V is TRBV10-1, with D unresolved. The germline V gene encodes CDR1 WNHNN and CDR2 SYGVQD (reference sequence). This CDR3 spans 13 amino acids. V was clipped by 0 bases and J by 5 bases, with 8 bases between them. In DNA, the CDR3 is TGCGCCAGCAGTGAGTCCGCGTCTGACGAGCAGTACTTC. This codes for CASSESASDEQYF.

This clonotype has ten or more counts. The CDR3 region is CASRIGQGIEAFF. CDR3 DNA: TGTGCCAGCAGGATCGGGCAGGGAATTGAAGCTTTCTTT. The gene calls are TRBV7-3 and TRBJ1-1; possible D gene TRBD1, 5 bases. Germline V gene lookup returns CDR1 SGHTA and CDR2 FQGTGA. Trimming took off 6 bases at V and 7 bases at J, with 15 bases between the two ends. This CDR3 is built from 13 residues.

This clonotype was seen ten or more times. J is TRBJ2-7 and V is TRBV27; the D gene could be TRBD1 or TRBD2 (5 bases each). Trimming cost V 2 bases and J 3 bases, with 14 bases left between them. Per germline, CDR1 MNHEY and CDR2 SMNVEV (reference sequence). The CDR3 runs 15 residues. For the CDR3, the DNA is TGTGCCAGCAGTTTACGGGGAATGGGGGACTACGAGCAGTACTTC. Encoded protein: CASSLRGMGDYEQYF.

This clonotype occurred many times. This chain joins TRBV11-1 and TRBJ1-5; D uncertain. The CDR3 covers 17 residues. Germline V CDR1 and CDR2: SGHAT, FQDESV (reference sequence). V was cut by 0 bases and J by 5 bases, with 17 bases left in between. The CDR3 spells CASSLASRWVADQPQHF. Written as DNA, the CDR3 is TGTGCCAGCAGCTTAGCGTCGAGATGGGTGGCCGATCAGCCCCAGCATTTT.

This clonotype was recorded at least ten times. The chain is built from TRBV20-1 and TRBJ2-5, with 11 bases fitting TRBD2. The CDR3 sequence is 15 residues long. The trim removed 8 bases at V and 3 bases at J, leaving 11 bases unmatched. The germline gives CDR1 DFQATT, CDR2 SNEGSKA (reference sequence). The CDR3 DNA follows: TGCAGTCCGCCCCTACTAGCGGGAGCGGAAGAGACCCAGTACTTC. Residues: CSPPLLAGAEETQYF.

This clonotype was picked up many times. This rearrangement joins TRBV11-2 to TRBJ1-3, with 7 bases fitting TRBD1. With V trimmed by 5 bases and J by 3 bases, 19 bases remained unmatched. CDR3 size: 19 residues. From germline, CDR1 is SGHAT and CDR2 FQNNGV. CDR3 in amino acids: CASSPPRRQGNVRGNTIYF. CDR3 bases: TGTGCCAGCAGCCCCCCCCGGCGACAGGGAAACGTCCGTGGAAACACCATATATTTT. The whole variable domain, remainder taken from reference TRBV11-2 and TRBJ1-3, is EAGVAQSPRYKIIEKRQSVAFWCNPISGHATLYWYQQILGQGPKLLIQFQNNGVVDDSQLPKDRFSAERLKGVDSTLKIQPAKLEDSAVYLCASSPPRRQGNVRGNTIYFGEGSWLTVV.

The CDR3 region is CASSDGLPIQETQYF. The CDR3 nucleotides are TGTGCCAGCAGCGATGGGTTACCAATCCAAGAGACCCAGTACTTC. This chain uses TRBV9 with TRBJ2-5; D remains ambiguous. Germline values: CDR1 SGDLS, CDR2 YYNGEE. The CDR3 runs 15 residues. Trimming pared 3 bases from V and 1 base from J, leaving 13 bases between. Combining the CDR3 with reference TRBV9 and TRBJ2-5 gives the whole variable domain DSGVTQTPKHLITATGQRVTLRCSPRSGDLSVYWYQQSLDQGLQFLIQYYNGEERAKGNILERFSAQQFPDLHSELNLSSLELGDSALYFCASSDGLPIQETQYFGPGTRLLVL.

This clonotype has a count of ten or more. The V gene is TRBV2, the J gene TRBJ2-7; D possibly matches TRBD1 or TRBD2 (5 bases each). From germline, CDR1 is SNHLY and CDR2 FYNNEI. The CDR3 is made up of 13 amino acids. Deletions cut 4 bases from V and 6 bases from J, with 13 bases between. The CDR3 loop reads CASSGDGPLEQYF. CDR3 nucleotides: TGTGCCAGCAGTGGGGACGGTCCCCTCGAGCAGTACTTC.

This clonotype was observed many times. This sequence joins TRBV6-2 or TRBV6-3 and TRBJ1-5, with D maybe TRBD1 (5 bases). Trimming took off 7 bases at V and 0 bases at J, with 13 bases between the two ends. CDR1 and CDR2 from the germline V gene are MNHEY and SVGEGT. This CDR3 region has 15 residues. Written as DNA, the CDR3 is TGTGCCAGCAAGCGGGGGAGGGATAGCAATCAGCCCCAGCATTTT. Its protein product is CASKRGRDSNQPQHF.

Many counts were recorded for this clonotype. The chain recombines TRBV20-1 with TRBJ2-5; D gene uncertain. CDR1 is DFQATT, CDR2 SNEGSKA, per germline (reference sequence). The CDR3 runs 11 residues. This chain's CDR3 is CSGRLGETQYF. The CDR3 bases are TGCAGCGGCAGGCTCGGGGAGACCCAGTACTTC.

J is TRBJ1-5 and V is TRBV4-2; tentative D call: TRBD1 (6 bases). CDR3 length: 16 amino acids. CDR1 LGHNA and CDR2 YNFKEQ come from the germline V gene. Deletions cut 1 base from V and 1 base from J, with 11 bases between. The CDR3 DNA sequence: TGTGCCAGCAGCCAAGTCGGAGGGGGGAGCAATCAGCCCCAGCATTTT. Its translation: CASSQVGGGSNQPQHF.

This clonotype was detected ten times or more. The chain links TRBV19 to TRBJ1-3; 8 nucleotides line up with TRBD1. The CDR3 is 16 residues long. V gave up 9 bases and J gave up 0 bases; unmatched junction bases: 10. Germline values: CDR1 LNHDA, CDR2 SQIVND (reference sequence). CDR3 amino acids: CASRPGQASSGNTIYF. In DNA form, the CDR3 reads TGTGCCAGCCGTCCGGGACAGGCCTCCTCTGGAAACACCATATATTTT.

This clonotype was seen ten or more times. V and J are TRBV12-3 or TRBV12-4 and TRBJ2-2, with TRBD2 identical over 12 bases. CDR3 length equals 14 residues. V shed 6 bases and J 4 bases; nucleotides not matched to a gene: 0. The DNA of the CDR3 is TGTGCCAGCAGGACTAGCGGGAGCACCGGGGAGCTGTTTTTT. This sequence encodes CASRTSGSTGELFF.

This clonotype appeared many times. The CDR3 is CSARDLGGREPRGGYTF. CDR3 DNA sequence: TGCAGTGCTAGAGATCTAGGGGGGCGGGAACCCCGGGGTGGCTACACCTTC. The rearrangement uses TRBV20-1 and TRBJ1-2; perhaps TRBD1 as D (6 bases). With 0 bases removed from V and 7 bases from J, the gap between germline ends came to 24 bases. There are 17 residues in the CDR3. Germline assignment: CDR1 DFQATT and CDR2 SNEGSKA (reference sequence).